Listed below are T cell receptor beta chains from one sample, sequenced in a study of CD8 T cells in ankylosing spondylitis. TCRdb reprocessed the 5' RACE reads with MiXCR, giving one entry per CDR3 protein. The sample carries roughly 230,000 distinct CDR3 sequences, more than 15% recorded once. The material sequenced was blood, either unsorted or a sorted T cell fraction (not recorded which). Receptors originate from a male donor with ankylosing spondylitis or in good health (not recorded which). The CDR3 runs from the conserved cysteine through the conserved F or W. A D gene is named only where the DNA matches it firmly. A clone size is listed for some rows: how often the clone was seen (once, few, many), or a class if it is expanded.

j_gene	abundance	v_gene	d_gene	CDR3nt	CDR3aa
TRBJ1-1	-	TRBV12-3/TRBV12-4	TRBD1	TGTGCCAGCAGTTTGGGATCCCGGGACAGGGCGAACACTGAAGCTTTCTTT	CASSLGSRDRANTEAFF
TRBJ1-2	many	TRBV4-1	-	TGCGCCAGCAGCCCCCTAGGGGACCCCTATGGCTACACCTTC	CASSPLGDPYGYTF
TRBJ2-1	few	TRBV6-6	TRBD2	TGTGCCATCGAGCGGGAGAAGTACAATGAGCAGTTCTTC	CAIEREKYNEQFF
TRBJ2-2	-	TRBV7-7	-	TGTGCTAGCAGCCTAGGGGAGCTGTTTTTT	CASSLGELFF
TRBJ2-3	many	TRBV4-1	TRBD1	TGCGCCAGCAGTGATGACAGGGGGCGCACAGATACGCAGTATTTT	CASSDDRGRTDTQYF
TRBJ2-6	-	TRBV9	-	TGTGCCAGCAGCGTACAAGGCTCTGGGGCCAACGTCCTGACTTTC	CASSVQGSGANVLTF
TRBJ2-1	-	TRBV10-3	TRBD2	TGTGCCATCAGTGAGTCCGGAGGGGGAGCGGGAGGGCGTAGGGAGCAGTTCTTC	CAISESGGGAGGRREQFF
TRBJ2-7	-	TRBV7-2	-	TGTGCCAGCAGCTTATTTGGAGGGACGGCCTACGAGCAGTACTTC	CASSLFGGTAYEQYF
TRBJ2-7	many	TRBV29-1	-	TGCAGCGTTGACGGCCACAACAACTCCTACGAGCAGTACTTC	CSVDGHNNSYEQYF
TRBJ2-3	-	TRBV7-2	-	TGTGCCAGCAGCTTAGTAGAGGGTACAGATACGCAGTATTTT	CASSLVEGTDTQYF
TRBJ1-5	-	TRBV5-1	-	TGCGCCAGCAGCTTGGGACCAGGGGCGGATCAGCCCCAGCATTTT	CASSLGPGADQPQHF
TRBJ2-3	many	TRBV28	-	TGTGCCAGCAGTTTAAAGTTAACGGATCCTAGCACAGATACGCAGTATTTT	CASSLKLTDPSTDTQYF
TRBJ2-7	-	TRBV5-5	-	TGTGCCAGCAGCCCTAAGGGGGGCTACTACGAGCAGTACTTC	CASSPKGGYYEQYF
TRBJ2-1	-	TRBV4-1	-	TGCGCCAGCAGCCCCAAGGGCCTGGGCAATGAGCAGTTCTTC	CASSPKGLGNEQFF
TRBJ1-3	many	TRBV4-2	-	TGTGCCAGCAGCCAAGATAACGGGGAAAGTAACACCATATATTTT	CASSQDNGESNTIYF
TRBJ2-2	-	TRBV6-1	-	TGTGCCAGCAGCGTAGGGTGGACCGGGGAGCTGTTTTTT	CASSVGWTGELFF
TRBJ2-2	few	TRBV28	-	TGTGCCAGCCGATACGCGGAGTGGCGGCTTAACACCGGGGAGCTGTTTTTT	CASRYAEWRLNTGELFF
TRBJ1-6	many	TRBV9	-	TGTGCCAGCAGCGGCCAAGGACCTTCTGGAATTGATGGCCTCCACTTT	CASSGQGPSGIDGLHF
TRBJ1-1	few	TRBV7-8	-	TGTGCCAGCAGCTTTGGAGTATCTATGAACACTGAAGCTTTCTTT	CASSFGVSMNTEAFF
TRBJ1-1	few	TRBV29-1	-	TGCAGCGTCGATATTGGGGGTACCGCTTTCTTT	CSVDIGGTAFF
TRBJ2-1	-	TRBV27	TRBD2	TGTGCCAGCAGTCCTACGGGGAGCGGGAGTGGGACCTACAATGAGCAGTTCTTC	CASSPTGSGSGTYNEQFF
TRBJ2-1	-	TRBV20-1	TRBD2	TGCAGTGCTAGAGATCTGAGCGGGAGGCATTATGAGCAGTTCTTC	CSARDLSGRHYEQFF
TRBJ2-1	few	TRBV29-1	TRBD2	TGCAGCGCCGAATTAGCGGGAGGAAACAATGAGCAGTTCTTC	CSAELAGGNNEQFF
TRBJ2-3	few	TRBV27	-	TGTGCCAGCAGTTTATATGGGGCGGTCTTAAGCACAGATACGCAGTATTTT	CASSLYGAVLSTDTQYF
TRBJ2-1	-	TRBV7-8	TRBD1	TGTGCCAGCAGCCCCCGACAGGGGCTTCGGAATGAGCAGTTCTTC	CASSPRQGLRNEQFF
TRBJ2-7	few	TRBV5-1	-	TGCGCCAGCAGCTTTGATTGGGGGACCTACGAGCAGTACTTC	CASSFDWGTYEQYF
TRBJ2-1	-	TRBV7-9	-	TGTGCCAGCAGCTTACTAGACCTAACCTCCTACAATGAGCAGTTCTTC	CASSLLDLTSYNEQFF
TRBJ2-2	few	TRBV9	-	TGTGCCAGCAGCGTAGTAGACTCCACCGGGGAGCTGTTTTTT	CASSVVDSTGELFF
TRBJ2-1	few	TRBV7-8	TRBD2	TGTGCCAGCAGCTTAGCGAATAGCGGGACAATCAATGAGCAGTTCTTC	CASSLANSGTINEQFF
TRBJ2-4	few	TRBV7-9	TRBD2	TGTGCCAGCAGCTCGGATGGGGGAGGGAAAAACATTCAGTACTTC	CASSSDGGGKNIQYF
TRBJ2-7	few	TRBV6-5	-	TGTGCCAGCAGTTATTCGGACTGGAACTACGAGCAGTACTTC	CASSYSDWNYEQYF
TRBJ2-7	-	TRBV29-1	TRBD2	TGCAGCGTTGCGACTAGCCATACCTACGAGCAGTACTTC	CSVATSHTYEQYF
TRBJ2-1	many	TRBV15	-	TGTGCCACCAGCAGAGGAGGTGTGGAAGAGCAGTTCTTC	CATSRGGVEEQFF
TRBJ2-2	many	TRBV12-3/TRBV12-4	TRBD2	TGTGCCAGCAGTGAACCGGGACTAGCGGGAGAGAACACCGGGGAGCTGTTTTTT	CASSEPGLAGENTGELFF
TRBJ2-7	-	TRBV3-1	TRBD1	TGTGCCAGCAGCCAGCCGGGACAGGGGGCGCGCTACGAGCAGTACTTC	CASSQPGQGARYEQYF
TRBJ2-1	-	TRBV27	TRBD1	TGTGCCAGCAGTAGTACCCCGACAGGGTTGATAGACAATGAGCAGTTCTTC	CASSSTPTGLIDNEQFF
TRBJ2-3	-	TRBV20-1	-	TGCAGTGCTAAAACTAGTGACAGCTCAGATACGCAGTATTTT	CSAKTSDSSDTQYF
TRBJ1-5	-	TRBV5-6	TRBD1	TGTGCCAGCAGCTTGGGACAGGGGGCTCAGCCCCAGCATTTT	CASSLGQGAQPQHF
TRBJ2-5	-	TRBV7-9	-	TGTGCCAGCAGCAATGGAAGGGACTTGAGCATGGAGACCCAGTACTTC	CASSNGRDLSMETQYF
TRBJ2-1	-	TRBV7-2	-	TGTGCCAGCCCCCCGGCGCTGGGTTTTTACAATGAGCAGTTCTTC	CASPPALGFYNEQFF